This record concerns one T cell receptor (beta chain) sequence. Its target antigen remains unknown. No per-base quality is available; no much larger clone lies one base away. The data derive from a study of blood T cell repertoires in COVID-19 (TCRdb year 2020). Regarding the research as a whole: Samples from collaborators originated in the United States, Italy and Spain and spanned both the acute and convalescent phases of COVID-19. The prospective study material was composed of cDNA or gDNA derived from T cells, B-cell-depleted T cells, or PBMCs. Subjects who had been exposed to COVID-19, were actively infected with it, or had recovered from it provided the deeply sampled blood TCRbeta repertoires that made up the dataset. A freely available public database, intended as a resource for researchers studying the immune response to SARS-CoV-2, is where the repertoires were released. The samples were drawn from the first 160 participants of the ongoing ImmuneRACE study and from about 1,200 subjects provided by 6 global collaborators. Nearly every sample came with metadata listing a de-identified subject ID, COVID-19 status, age in years and sex. Where available, HLA class I and class II types were taken from metadata supplied by the sample provider and were not determined by assay-based typing.

Paper-wide results and their limitations: The amount of clinical and demographic metadata varied by source and participant and was provided uncurated.

Whole blood was collected in K2EDTA tubes by collaborating institutions according to the institutions' own protocols. For TCRbeta analysis, collaborators shipped samples in one of three forms: frozen whole blood, isolated PBMCs, or DNA extracted from either of those sample types. V ends up 4 bases short and J 7 bases short, with an unmatched junction base count of 3. Including cysteine and phenylalanine, the CDR3 has 14 amino acids. The CDR3 DNA has 42 bases and is translated from base 1. Per the germline V gene (reference sequence), MNHEY is the CDR1 and SMNVEV is the CDR2. The immunoSEQ Assay, a bias-controlled multiplex PCR, was used to amplify TCRbeta CDR3 regions from genomic DNA. The source study handled its data this way. The number of nucleated cells in each sample was estimated from the amplification of reference gene primers within the assay. To quantify the absolute abundance of each unique TCRbeta CDR3 rearrangement, sequence reads were collapsed and filtered. For each sample, productive Simpson clonality was calculated by taking the square root of Simpson's diversity index across productive rearrangements. Drawn from immuneACCESS, this table holds only the in-frame rearrangements with V and J called that TCRdb kept. Clones are partly lost; checked studies trace under half to an unresolved V gene and leave the rest unexplained. V and J calls and clone size are given by that table; D and trimming were obtained from the DNA. The sample yields 65,000 or so clones; 85% to 90% were counted once. The top ten hold 3% to 3.5% of the sample.

Sequenced: peripheral blood. The clonotype comes from a man aged 50-59 years with active COVID-19. The chain is made from TRBV27 and TRBJ2-7, with 14 middle bases fitting TRBD2. The sequenced DNA: TGTGCCAGCAGTTCTCGGACTAGCGGGGGGGAGCAGTACTTC. This sequence encodes CASSSRTSGGEQYF.